The rows below give T cell receptor beta chains drawn from one sample of a study of blood T cells in healthy people across ages. Each CDR3 protein is one row after TCRdb ran MiXCR on the 5' RACE reads. The data show roughly 800,000 distinct CDR3 sequences, 53% seen once. Material: blood. The receptors stem from an elderly man in good health. Each CDR3 is given with its conserved first and last residue.

TRBV27	TRBJ2-7	CASSPPGVSYEQYF
TRBV11-2	TRBJ2-5	CASSPSPQETQYF
TRBV5-1	TRBJ2-1	CASSLNTGTGLTNEQFF
TRBV3-1	TRBJ2-1	CASSLPGQGSNEQFF
TRBV20-1	TRBJ2-1	CSARAGDRVYNEQFF
TRBV20-1	TRBJ2-1	CSARDRPSLTSYNEQFF
TRBV5-1	TRBJ2-7	CASSLTGQGVYEQYF
TRBV7-6	TRBJ2-2	CASSLGGTGSGELFF
TRBV21-1	-	CAEYRGLFSCGEQYF
TRBV7-8	TRBJ2-1	CASSLREDPYNEQFF
TRBV21-1	TRBJ2-5	CASSNPTETQYF
TRBV5-6	TRBJ2-4	CASSLRHLAKNIQYF
TRBV6-1	TRBJ2-1	CASSVASGGYNEQFF
TRBV30	TRBJ1-1	CAWSVLVHTEAFF
TRBV27	TRBJ2-1	CASRGTGPPRNEQFF
TRBV4-1	TRBJ2-2	CASSRIFGTTGELFF
TRBV24-1	TRBJ2-2	CATSARSTSTGELFF
TRBV24-1	TRBJ2-1	CATSDWTSGSYEQFF
TRBV25-1	TRBJ2-1	CASSEYGTGSYNEQFF